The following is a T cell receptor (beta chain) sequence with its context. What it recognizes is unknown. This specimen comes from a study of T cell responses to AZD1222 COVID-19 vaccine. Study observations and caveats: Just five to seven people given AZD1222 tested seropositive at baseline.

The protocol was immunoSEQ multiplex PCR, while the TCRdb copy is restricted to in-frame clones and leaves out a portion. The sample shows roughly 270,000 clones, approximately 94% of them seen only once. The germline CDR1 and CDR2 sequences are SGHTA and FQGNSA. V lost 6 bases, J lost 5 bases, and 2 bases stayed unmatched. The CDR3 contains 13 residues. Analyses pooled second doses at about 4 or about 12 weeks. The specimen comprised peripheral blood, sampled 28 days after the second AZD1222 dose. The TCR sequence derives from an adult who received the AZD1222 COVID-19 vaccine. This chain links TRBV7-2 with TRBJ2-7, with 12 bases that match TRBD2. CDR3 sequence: CASRLAGGNEQYF. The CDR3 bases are TGTGCCAGCAGACTAGCGGGAGGTAACGAGCAGTACTTC.